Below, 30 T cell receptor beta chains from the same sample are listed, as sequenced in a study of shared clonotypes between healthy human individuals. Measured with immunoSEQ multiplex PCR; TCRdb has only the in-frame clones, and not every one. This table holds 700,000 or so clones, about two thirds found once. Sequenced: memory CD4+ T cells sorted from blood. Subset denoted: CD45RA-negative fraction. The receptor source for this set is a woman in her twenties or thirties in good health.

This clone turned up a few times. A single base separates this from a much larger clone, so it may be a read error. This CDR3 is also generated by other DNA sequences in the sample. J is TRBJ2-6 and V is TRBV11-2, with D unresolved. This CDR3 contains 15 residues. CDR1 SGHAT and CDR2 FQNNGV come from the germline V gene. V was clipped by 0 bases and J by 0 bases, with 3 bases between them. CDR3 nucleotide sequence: TGTGCCAGCAGCTTAGATAGCTCTGGGGCCAACGTCCTGACTTTC. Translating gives CASSLDSSGANVLTF. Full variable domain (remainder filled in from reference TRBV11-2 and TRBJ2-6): EAGVAQSPRYKIIEKRQSVAFWCNPISGHATLYWYQQILGQGPKLLIQFQNNGVVDDSQLPKDRFSAERLKGVDSTLKIQPAKLEDSAVYLCASSLDSSGANVLTFGAGSRLTVL.

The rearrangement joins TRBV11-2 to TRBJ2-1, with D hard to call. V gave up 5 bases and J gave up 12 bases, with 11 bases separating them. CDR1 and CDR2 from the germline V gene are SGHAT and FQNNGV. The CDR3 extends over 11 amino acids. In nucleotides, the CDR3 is TGTGCCAGCAGCCTCCGGATGGGGCAGTTCTTC. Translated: CASSLRMGQFF.

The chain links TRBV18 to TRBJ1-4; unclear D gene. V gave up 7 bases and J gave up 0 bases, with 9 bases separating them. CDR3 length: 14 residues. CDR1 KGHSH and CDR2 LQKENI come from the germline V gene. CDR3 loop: CASCGVATNEKLFF. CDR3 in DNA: TGTGCCAGCTGCGGGGTCGCAACTAATGAAAAACTGTTTTTT.

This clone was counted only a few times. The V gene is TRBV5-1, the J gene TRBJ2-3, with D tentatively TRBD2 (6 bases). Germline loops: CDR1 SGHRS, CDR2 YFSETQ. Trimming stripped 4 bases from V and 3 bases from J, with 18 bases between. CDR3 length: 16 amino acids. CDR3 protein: CASSRGSAGGTDTQYF. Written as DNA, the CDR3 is TGCGCCAGCAGCCGGGGGTCGGCAGGAGGTACAGATACGCAGTATTTT.

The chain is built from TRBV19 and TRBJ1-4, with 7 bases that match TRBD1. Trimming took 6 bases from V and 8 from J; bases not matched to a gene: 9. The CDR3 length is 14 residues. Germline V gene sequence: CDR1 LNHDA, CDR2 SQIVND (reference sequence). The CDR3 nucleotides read TGTGCCAGTAGCGGGACAGCCGTCTCAGAAAAACTGTTTTTT. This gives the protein CASSGTAVSEKLFF.

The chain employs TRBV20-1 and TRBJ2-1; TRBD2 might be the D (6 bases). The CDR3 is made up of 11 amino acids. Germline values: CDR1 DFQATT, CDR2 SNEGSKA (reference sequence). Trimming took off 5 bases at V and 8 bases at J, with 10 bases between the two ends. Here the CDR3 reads CSARRLDEQFF. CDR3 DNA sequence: TGCAGTGCTCGAAGACTAGATGAGCAGTTCTTC.

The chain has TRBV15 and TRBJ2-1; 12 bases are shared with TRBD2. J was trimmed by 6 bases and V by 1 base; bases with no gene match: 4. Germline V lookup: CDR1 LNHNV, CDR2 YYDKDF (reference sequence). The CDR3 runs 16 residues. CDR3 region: CATSRASGRARNEQFF. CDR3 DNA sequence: TGTGCCACCAGCAGAGCTAGCGGGAGGGCCCGCAATGAGCAGTTCTTC.

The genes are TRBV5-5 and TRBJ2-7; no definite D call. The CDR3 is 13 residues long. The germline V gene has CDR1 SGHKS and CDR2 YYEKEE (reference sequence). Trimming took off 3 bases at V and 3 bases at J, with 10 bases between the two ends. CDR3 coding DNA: TGTGCCAGCAGCTCCGCACCCAACTACGAGCAGTACTTC. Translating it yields CASSSAPNYEQYF.

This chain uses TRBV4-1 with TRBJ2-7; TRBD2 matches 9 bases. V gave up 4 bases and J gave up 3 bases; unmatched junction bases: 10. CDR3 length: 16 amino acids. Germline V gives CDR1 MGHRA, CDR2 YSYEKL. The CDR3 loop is CASSLPSTSGGYEQYF. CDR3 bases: TGCGCCAGCAGCCTCCCCTCGACTAGCGGAGGCTACGAGCAGTACTTC.

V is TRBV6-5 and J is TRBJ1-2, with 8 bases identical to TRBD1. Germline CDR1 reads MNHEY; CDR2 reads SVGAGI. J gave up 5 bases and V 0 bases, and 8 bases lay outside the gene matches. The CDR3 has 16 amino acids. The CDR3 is CASSYSGAGGGYGYTF. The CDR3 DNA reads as TGTGCCAGCAGTTACTCCGGGGCAGGGGGCGGGTATGGCTACACCTTC.

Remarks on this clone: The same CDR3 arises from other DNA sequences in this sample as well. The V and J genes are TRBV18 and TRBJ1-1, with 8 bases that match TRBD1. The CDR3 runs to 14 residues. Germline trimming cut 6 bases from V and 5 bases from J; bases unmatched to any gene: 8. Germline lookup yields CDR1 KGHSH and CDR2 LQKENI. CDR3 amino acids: CASSLGQGNTEAFF. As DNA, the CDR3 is TGTGCCAGCTCGCTAGGACAGGGTAATACTGAAGCTTTCTTT. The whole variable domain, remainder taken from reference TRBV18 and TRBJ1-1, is NAGVMQNPRHLVRRRGQEARLRCSPMKGHSHVYWYRQLPEEGLKFMVYLQKENIIDESGMPKERFSAEFPKEGPSILRIQQVVRGDSAAYFCASSLGQGNTEAFFGQGTRLTVV.

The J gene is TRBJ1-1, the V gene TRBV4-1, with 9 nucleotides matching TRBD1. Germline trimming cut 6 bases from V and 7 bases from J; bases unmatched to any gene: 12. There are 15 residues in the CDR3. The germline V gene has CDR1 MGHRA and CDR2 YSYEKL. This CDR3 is CASRLSGQGRIEAFF. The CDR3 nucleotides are TGCGCCAGCAGGCTATCGGGACAGGGAAGGATTGAAGCTTTCTTT.

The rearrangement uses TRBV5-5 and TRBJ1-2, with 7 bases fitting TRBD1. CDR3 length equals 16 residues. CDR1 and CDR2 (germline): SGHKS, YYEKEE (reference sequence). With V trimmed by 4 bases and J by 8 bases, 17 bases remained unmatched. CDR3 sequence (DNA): TGTGCCAGCAGCCCGAGTCCGGGACAGCTAGAGTACGGCTACACCTTC. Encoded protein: CASSPSPGQLEYGYTF.

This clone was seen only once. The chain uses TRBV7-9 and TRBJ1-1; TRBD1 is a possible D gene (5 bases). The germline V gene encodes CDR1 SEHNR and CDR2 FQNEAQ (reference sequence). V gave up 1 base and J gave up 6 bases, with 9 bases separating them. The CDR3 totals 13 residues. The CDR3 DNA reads TGTGCCAGCAGCTTAGGGGGCCTGGCTGAAGCTTTCTTT. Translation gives CASSLGGLAEAFF.

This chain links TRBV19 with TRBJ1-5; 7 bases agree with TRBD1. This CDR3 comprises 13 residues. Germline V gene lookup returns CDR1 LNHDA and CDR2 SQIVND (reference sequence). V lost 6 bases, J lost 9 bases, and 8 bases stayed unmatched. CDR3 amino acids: CASRTGASGPQHF. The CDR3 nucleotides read TGTGCCAGTAGAACAGGGGCTTCTGGGCCCCAGCATTTT.

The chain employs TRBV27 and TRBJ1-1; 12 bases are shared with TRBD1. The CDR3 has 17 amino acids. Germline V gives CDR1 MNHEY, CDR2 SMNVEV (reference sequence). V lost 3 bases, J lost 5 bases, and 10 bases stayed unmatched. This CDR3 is CASSLKGQGAWGTEAFF. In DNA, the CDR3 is TGTGCCAGCAGTTTGAAGGGACAGGGGGCTTGGGGAACTGAAGCTTTCTTT.

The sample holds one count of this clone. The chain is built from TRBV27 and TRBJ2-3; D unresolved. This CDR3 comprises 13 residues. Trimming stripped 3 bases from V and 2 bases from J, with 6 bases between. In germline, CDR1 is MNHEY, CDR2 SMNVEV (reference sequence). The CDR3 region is CASSFGVTDTQYF. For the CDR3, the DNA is TGTGCCAGCAGTTTTGGGGTCACAGATACGCAGTATTTT.

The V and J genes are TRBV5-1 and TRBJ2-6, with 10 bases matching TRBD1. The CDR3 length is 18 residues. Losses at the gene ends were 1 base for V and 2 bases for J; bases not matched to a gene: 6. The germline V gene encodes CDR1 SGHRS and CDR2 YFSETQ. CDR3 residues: CASSLRQGAGTGANVLTF. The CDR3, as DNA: TGCGCCAGCAGCTTGCGACAGGGGGCAGGGACTGGGGCCAACGTCCTGACTTTC.

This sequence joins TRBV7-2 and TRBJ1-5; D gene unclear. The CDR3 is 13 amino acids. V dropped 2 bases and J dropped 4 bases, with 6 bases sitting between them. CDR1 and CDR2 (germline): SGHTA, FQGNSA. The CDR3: CASSLHSNQPQHF. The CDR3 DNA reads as TGTGCCAGCAGCTTACACAGTAATCAGCCCCAGCATTTT.

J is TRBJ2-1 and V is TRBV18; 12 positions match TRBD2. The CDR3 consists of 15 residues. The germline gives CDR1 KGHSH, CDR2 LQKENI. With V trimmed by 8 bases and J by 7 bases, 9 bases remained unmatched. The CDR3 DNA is TGTGCCAGCCGCGATGGACTAGCGGGAAATAATGAGCAGTTCTTC. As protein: CASRDGLAGNNEQFF.

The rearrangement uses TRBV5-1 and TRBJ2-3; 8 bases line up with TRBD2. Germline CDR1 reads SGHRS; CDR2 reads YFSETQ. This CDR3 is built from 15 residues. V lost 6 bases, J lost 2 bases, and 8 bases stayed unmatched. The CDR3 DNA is TGCGCCAGCACCCCTGTAGCGGGACACACAGATACGCAGTATTTT. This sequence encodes CASTPVAGHTDTQYF. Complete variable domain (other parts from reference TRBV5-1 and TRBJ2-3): KAGVTQTPRYLIKTRGQQVTLSCSPISGHRSVSWYQQTPGQGLQFLFEYFSETQRNKGNFPGRFSGRQFSNSRSEMNVSTLELGDSALYLCASTPVAGHTDTQYFGPGTRLTVL.

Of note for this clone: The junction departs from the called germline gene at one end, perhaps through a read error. The CDR3 sequence is CASSQDRVEHF. In DNA, the CDR3 is TGTGCCAGTAGCCAAGACAGGGTGGAACACTTC. This rearrangement joins TRBV19 to TRBJ2-5; TRBD1 matches 7 bases. This CDR3 spans 11 amino acids. Germline CDR1 reads LNHDA; CDR2 reads SQIVND (reference sequence).

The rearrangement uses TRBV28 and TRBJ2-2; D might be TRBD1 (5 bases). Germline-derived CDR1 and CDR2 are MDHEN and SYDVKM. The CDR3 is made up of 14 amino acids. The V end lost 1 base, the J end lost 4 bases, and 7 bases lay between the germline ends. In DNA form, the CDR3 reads TGTGCCAGCAGTTTATCAGGGATCACCGGGGAGCTGTTTTTT. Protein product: CASSLSGITGELFF. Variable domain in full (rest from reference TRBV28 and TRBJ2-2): DVKVTQSSRYLVKRTGEKVFLECVQDMDHENMFWYRQDPGLGLRLIYFSYDVKMKEKGDIPEGYSVSREKKERFSLILESASTNQTSMYLCASSLSGITGELFFGEGSRLTVL.

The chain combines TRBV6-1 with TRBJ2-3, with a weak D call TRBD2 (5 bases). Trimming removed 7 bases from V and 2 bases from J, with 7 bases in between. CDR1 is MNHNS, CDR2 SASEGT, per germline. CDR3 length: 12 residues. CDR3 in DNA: TGTGCCAGCACCGGGAACACAGATACGCAGTATTTT. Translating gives CASTGNTDTQYF.

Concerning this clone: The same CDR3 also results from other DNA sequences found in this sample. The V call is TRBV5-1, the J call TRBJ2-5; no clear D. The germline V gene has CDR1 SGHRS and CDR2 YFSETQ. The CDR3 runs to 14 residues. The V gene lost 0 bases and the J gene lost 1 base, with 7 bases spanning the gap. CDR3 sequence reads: CASSLESTQETQYF. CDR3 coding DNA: TGCGCCAGCAGCTTGGAAAGTACCCAAGAGACCCAGTACTTC.

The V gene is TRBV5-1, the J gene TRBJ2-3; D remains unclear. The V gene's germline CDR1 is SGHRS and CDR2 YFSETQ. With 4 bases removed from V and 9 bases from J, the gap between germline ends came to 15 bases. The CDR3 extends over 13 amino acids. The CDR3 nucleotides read TGCGCCAGCAGCCCTCCCGCGCGAGAGACGCAGTATTTT. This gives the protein CASSPPARETQYF.

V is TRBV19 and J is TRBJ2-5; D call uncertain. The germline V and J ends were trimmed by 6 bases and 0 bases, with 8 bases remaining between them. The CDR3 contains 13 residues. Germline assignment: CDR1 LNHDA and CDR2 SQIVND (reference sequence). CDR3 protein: CASSLSNQETQYF. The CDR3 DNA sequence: TGTGCCAGTAGCCTATCCAACCAAGAGACCCAGTACTTC.

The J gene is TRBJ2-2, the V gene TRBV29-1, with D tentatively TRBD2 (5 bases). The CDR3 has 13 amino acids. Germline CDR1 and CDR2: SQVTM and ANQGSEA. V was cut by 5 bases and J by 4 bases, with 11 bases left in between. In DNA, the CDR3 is TGCAGCGTTAAGGAGGTGCCCACCGGGGAGCTGTTTTTT. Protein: CSVKEVPTGELFF.

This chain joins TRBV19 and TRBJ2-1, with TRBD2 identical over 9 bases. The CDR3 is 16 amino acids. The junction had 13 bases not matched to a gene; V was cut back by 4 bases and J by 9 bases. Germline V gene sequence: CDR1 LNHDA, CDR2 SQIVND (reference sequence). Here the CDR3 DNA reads TGTGCCAGTAGTACCCCAGGTCGCGGGAGGGTAGGTGAGCAGTTCTTC. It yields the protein CASSTPGRGRVGEQFF.

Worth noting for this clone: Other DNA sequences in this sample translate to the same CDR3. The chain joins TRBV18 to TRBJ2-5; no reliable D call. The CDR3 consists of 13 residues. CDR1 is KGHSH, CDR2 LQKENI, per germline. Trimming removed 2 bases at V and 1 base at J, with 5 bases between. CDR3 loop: CASSPRSQETQYF. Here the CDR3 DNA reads TGTGCCAGCTCACCAAGGTCCCAAGAGACCCAGTACTTC.